The clone carrying this TCR beta chain was recorded only once. Its antigen is unidentified. Profiled with immunoSEQ multiplex PCR; TCRdb holds only in-frame clones, not every one. This sample has roughly 100,000 clones, with about 80% found just once. The data are from a study of OX40 agonist ivuxolimab in advanced cancers. About the study: An anti-OX40 (CD134) antibody with agonistic activity, ivuxolimab, was administered to patients. The patients received ivuxolimab by intravenous route every 2 weeks at 0.01 to 10 mg/kg. Those enrolled were roughly 85% male, with a mean age of approximately 60 years and ages from roughly 20 to 85. Overall study results and limits: Clonal expansion among partial responders at 0.1-3.0 mg/kg ranked near the lowest.

V lost 5 bases to trimming and J lost 1 base, with 20 bases between them. The CDR3 runs to 17 residues. The germline V gene encodes CDR1 MDHEN and CDR2 SYDVKM. This receptor was obtained from an adult with an advanced solid tumor such as melanoma, head and neck, liver or kidney cancer. V is TRBV28 and J is TRBJ1-1; possibly TRBD1 for D (6 bases). The material was CD4+ or CD8+ T cells sorted from blood, obtained in a trial of the OX40 agonist ivuxolimab. The CDR3 is CASSPHGVGGGNTEAFF. The DNA of the CDR3 is TGTGCCAGCAGTCCACACGGGGTAGGGGGAGGGAACACTGAAGCTTTCTTT.